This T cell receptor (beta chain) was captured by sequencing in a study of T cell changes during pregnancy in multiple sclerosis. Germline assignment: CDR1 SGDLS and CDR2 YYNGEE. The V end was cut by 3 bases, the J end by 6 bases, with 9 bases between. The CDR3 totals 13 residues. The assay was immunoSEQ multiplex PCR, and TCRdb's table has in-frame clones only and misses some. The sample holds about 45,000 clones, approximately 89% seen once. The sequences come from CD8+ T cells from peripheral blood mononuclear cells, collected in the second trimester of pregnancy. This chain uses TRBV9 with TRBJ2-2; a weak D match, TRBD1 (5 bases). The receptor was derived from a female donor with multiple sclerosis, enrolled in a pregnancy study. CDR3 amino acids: CASSAGSAGELFF. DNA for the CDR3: TGTGCCAGCAGCGCAGGGTCTGCCGGGGAGCTGTTTTTT.